These 14 T cell receptor beta chains were all obtained from the same sample, sequenced in a study of blood T cell repertoires in COVID-19. The table came from immunoSEQ multiplex PCR; TCRdb's copy has only in-frame clones and leaves some out. The table records around 100,000 clones, approximately 85% of them present only once. The sample comprised peripheral blood. The source is a human donor in a cohort sampled during active COVID-19.

The chain recombines TRBV7-2 with TRBJ2-7; TRBD2 matches 11 bases. This CDR3 contains 14 residues. Germline trimming cut 3 bases from V and 5 bases from J; bases unmatched to any gene: 3. Germline CDR1 is SGHTA and CDR2 is FQGNSA. CDR3 region: CASSFGLAGHEQYF. For the CDR3, the DNA is TGTGCCAGCAGCTTTGGACTAGCGGGTCACGAGCAGTACTTC.

The chain recombines TRBV14 with TRBJ1-2, with D perhaps matching TRBD1 (6 bases). CDR1 is SGHDN and CDR2 is FVKESK in the germline V gene. Trimming shortened V by 3 bases and J by 7 bases, and 12 bases separated the two germline ends. This CDR3 has 13 residues. CDR3 in DNA: TGTGCCAGCAGCCACGCAGGGGCTGGTGGCTACACCTTC. Translation gives CASSHAGAGGYTF.

The chain couples TRBV27 to TRBJ1-4; TRBD1 might be the D (6 bases). Germline lookup yields CDR1 MNHEY and CDR2 SMNVEV (reference sequence). V was pared by 6 bases and J by 8 bases, with 13 bases between. The CDR3 totals 13 residues. CDR3 sequence reads: CASSQGGGEKLFF. The CDR3 coding sequence is TGTGCCAGCAGCCAAGGGGGAGGGGAAAAACTGTTTTTT.

This clone has a single count. V gene TRBV6-5 combines with J gene TRBJ1-1, with D hard to call. The CDR3 length is 14 residues. V shed 6 bases and J shed 9 bases, with 20 bases lying between them. Germline V lookup: CDR1 MNHEY, CDR2 SVGAGI. The DNA of the CDR3 is TGTGCCAGCAGCCCCGCCGGTACTGCGGTGAAAGCTTTCTTT. Protein product: CASSPAGTAVKAFF.

The chain carries TRBV27 and TRBJ2-1; 12 nucleotides align to TRBD2. The CDR3 spans 16 residues. V lost 4 bases, J lost 3 bases, and 4 bases stayed unmatched. Germline-derived CDR1 and CDR2 are MNHEY and SMNVEV (reference sequence). CDR3 coding DNA: TGTGCCAGCAGTTCAACTAGCGGGAGGAACTACAATGAGCAGTTCTTC. This sequence encodes CASSSTSGRNYNEQFF.

This rearrangement joins TRBV5-1 to TRBJ2-6; D gene ambiguous. The germline V gene has CDR1 SGHRS and CDR2 YFSETQ. The CDR3 contains 14 residues. Trimming removed 4 bases from V and 4 bases from J, with 9 bases in between. Here the CDR3 DNA reads TGCGCCAGCAGCCTGCCACTCGGGGCCAACGTCCTGACTTTC. Translation: CASSLPLGANVLTF.

The chain links TRBV28 to TRBJ2-3; a possible D gene is TRBD2 (6 bases). The germline V gene encodes CDR1 MDHEN and CDR2 SYDVKM. V gave up 6 bases and J gave up 5 bases, with 15 bases separating them. The CDR3 has 14 amino acids. CDR3 nucleotide sequence: TGTGCCAGCAGGGGGGGAGCCTCGGGAGATACGCAGTATTTT. This encodes CASRGGASGDTQYF.

The table lists this clone with a count of one. The chain has TRBV30 and TRBJ1-2; TRBD1 agrees at 10 bases. Germline CDR1 GTSNPN, CDR2 SVGIG (reference sequence). This CDR3 has 13 residues. V lost 3 bases to trimming and J lost 8 bases; unmatched junction nucleotides: 6. CDR3 sequence (DNA): TGTGCCTGGAGGGGGACAGGGGAATGGGGCTACACCTTC. Translation: CAWRGTGEWGYTF. The full variable domain, its missing parts supplied by reference TRBV30 and TRBJ1-2, is SQTIHQWPATLVQPVGSPLSLECTVEGTSNPNLYWYRQAAGRGLQLLFYSVGIGQISSEVPQNLSASRPQDRQFILSSKKLLLSDSGFYLCAWRGTGEWGYTFGSGTRLTVV.

The chain is built from TRBV2 and TRBJ2-7; 9 positions agree with TRBD2. CDR1 SNHLY and CDR2 FYNNEI come from the germline V gene. The CDR3 has 14 amino acids. J lost 2 bases, V lost 7 bases, and 6 bases had no gene match. Here the CDR3 DNA reads TGTGCCAGCATTCCTATAGCGGGAGCCTACGAGCAGTACTTC. Encoded protein: CASIPIAGAYEQYF.

The rearrangement joins TRBV7-3 to TRBJ2-5; D might be TRBD1 (5 bases). Trimming pared 3 bases from V and 0 bases from J, leaving 14 bases between. The CDR3 is made up of 16 amino acids. In germline, CDR1 is SGHTA, CDR2 FQGTGA. Here the CDR3 DNA reads TGTGCCAGCAGCTTGGGCCAGGGCAGGTACCAAGAGACCCAGTACTTC. This codes for CASSLGQGRYQETQYF.

The chain uses TRBV2 and TRBJ1-5, with D hard to call. The germline V and J ends were trimmed by 6 bases and 3 bases, with 12 bases remaining between them. CDR1 is SNHLY and CDR2 is FYNNEI in the germline V gene. The CDR3 is 14 residues long. The CDR3 DNA reads as TGTGCCAGCAGGGACTCCAACCTCAATCAGCCCCAGCATTTT. Protein product: CASRDSNLNQPQHF.

The V call is TRBV5-8, the J call TRBJ2-4; TRBD2 might be the D (6 bases). Trimming stripped 6 bases from V and 7 bases from J, with 17 bases between. The V gene's germline CDR1 is SGHTS and CDR2 YDEGEE. The CDR3 contains 14 residues. CDR3 loop: CASTPGLAWNIQYF. In DNA, the CDR3 is TGTGCCAGCACCCCTGGGCTAGCGTGGAACATTCAGTACTTC.

The chain couples TRBV7-2 to TRBJ2-5; 8 nucleotides line up with TRBD2. From germline, CDR1 is SGHTA and CDR2 FQGNSA. This CDR3 region has 16 residues. V was clipped by 5 bases and J by 4 bases; unmatched bases: 12. This chain's CDR3 is CASSPPLGGGSETQYF. The CDR3 bases are TGTGCCAGCAGCCCGCCTCTGGGCGGGGGGTCAGAGACCCAGTACTTC.

V is TRBV10-3 and J is TRBJ2-6; D is ambiguous. The V end was cut by 3 bases, the J end by 4 bases, with 13 bases between. The germline V gene has CDR1 ENHRY and CDR2 SYGVKD. CDR3 length: 16 residues. CDR3 DNA sequence: TGTGCCATCAGTGAATTGGGCCCGAGAGGGGCCAACGTCCTGACTTTC. It is translated as CAISELGPRGANVLTF.